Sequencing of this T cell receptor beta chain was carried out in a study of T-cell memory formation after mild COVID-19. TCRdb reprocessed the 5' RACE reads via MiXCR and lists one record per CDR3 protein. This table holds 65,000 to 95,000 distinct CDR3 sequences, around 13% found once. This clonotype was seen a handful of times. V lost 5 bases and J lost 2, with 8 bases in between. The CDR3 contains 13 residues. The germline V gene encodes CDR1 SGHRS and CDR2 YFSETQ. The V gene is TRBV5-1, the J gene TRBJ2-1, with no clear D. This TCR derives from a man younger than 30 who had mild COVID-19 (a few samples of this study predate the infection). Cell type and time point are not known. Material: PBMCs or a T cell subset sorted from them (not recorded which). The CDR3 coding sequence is TGCGCCAGCAGGGAAACCACCTACAATGAGCAGTTCTTC. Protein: CASRETTYNEQFF.